Below, one T cell receptor beta chain is given with its context. What it recognizes is unknown. This record comes from a study of tumor-infiltrating lymphocytes in localized non-small cell lung cancer. General study results and limits: Higher tumor T cell infiltration than in uninvolved lung was supported by TCRbeta sequencing.

Sequencing was performed with immunoSEQ multiplex PCR; in TCRdb, only in-frame clones are kept and a portion is missing. The sample contains about 6,000 clones, 76% of which appear only once. The CDR3 runs to 14 residues. V was clipped by 3 bases and J by 3 bases, with 8 bases between them. The TCR originated in a human donor with non-small cell lung cancer. Material for sequencing was lung tumor tissue. The rearrangement joins TRBV23-1 to TRBJ2-2; no clear D. TRBV23-1 is an open reading frame whose function is uncertain. CDR3 DNA sequence: TGCGCCAGCAGTCAGATGGAAGACACCGGGGAGCTGTTTTTT. Amino acids: CASSQMEDTGELFF.